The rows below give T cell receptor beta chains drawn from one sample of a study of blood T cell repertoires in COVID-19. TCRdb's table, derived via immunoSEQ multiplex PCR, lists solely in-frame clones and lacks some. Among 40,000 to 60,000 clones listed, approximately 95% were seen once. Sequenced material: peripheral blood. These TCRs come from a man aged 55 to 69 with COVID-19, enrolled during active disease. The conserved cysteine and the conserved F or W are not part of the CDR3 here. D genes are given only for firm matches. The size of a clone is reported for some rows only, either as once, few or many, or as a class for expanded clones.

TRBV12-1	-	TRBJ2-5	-	ASSFAVRKETQY
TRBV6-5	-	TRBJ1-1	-	ASSYSPTGQATEAF
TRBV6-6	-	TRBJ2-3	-	ASSTGLDTDTQY
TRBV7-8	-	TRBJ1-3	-	ASSFSAGNTIY
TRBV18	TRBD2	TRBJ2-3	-	ASSEGLAEADTQY
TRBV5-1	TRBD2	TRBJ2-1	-	ASSPRTRHNEQF
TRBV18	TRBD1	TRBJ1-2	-	ASSAGTDYGYT
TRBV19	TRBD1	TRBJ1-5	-	ASSPRDRGYQPQH
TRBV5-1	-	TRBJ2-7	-	ASSSGHLAYEQY
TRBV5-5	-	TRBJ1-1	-	ASSLGGGTEAF
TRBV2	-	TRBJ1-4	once	ASGASPPRSEKLF